The 5 T cell receptor beta chains given below trace back to one sample, sequenced in a study of blood T cell repertoires in COVID-19. The table came from immunoSEQ multiplex PCR; TCRdb's copy has only in-frame clones and leaves some out. The sample holds about 89,000 clones; about 80% are singletons and the top ten take almost 50%. The material sequenced was peripheral blood. These receptors were taken from a human donor in a cohort sampled during active COVID-19.

This clone has more than one count but fewer than ten. The CDR3 DNA reads as TGTGCCAGCAGCTTGGCGGAGGGACCCCTCCACTTT. Amino acids: CASSLAEGPLHF. The chain carries TRBV5-4 and TRBJ1-6, with D unresolved. The CDR3 spans 12 residues. Germline CDR1 reads SGHNT; CDR2 reads YYREEE (reference sequence). V lost 0 bases to trimming and J lost 12 bases, with 7 bases between them.

The chain combines TRBV7-8 with TRBJ2-1, with 10 bases identical to TRBD1. The germline V gene has CDR1 SGHVS and CDR2 FQNEAQ. The CDR3 runs 15 residues. The V gene end was trimmed by 5 bases and the J gene end by 4 bases; junction bases not matched to a gene: 5. The CDR3 DNA sequence: TGTGCCAGCAGCCCTAGGACAGGGGGATACAATGAGCAGTTCTTC. The encoded protein is CASSPRTGGYNEQFF. The full variable domain, with the rest looked up from reference TRBV7-8 and TRBJ2-1, is GAGVSQSPRYKVAKRGQDVALRCDPISGHVSLFWYQQALGQGPEFLTYFQNEAQLDKSGLPSDRFFAERPEGSVSTLKIQRTQQEDSAVYLCASSPRTGGYNEQFFGPGTRLTVL.

J is TRBJ2-1 and V is TRBV18; 12 positions match TRBD2. The CDR3 loop spans 16 amino acids. Per the germline V gene, CDR1 is KGHSH and CDR2 is LQKENI. J was trimmed by 6 bases and V by 5 bases; bases with no gene match: 8. The CDR3 region is CASSSLAGGHGNEQFF. CDR3 in DNA: TGTGCCAGCTCATCCCTAGCGGGAGGGCACGGCAATGAGCAGTTCTTC.

The rearrangement joins TRBV3-1 (or the pseudogene TRBV3-2) to TRBJ1-6, with D possibly being TRBD1 (5 bases). Trimming took off 1 base at V and 6 bases at J, with 10 bases between the two ends. The CDR3 loop spans 15 amino acids. Germline loops: CDR1 LGHDT, CDR2 YNNKEL (reference sequence). The CDR3: CASSQGRVVNSPLHF. CDR3 bases: TGTGCCAGCAGCCAAGGCAGGGTGGTTAATTCACCCCTCCACTTT.

The chain employs TRBV14 and TRBJ1-2; 7 bases align to TRBD1. V lost 4 bases and J lost 8; bases outside the gene matches: 13. Germline V gives CDR1 SGHDN, CDR2 FVKESK. The CDR3 has 15 amino acids. CDR3: CASSRSGQSYFGYTF. The CDR3 nucleotides read TGTGCCAGCAGCCGATCGGGACAGAGCTATTTCGGCTACACCTTC.